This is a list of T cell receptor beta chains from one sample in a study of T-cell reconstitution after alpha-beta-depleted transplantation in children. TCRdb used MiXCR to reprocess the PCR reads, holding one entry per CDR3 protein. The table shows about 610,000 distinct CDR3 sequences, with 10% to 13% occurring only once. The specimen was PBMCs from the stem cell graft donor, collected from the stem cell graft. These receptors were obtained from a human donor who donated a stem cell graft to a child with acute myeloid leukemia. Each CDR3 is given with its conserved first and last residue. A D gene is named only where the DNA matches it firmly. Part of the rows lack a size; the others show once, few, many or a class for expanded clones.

cdr3_nt: TGCGCCAGCAGCCCAAGCGCAGCCCTCGGGGGCGAGCAGTACTTC
cdr3_aa: CASSPSAALGGEQYF
v_call: TRBV5-1
j_call: TRBJ2-7
d_call: -
clone_size: few

cdr3_nt: TGTGCCAGCAGCTTAGCGGGGTCGGGTTTTGCAGATACGCAGTATTTT
cdr3_aa: CASSLAGSGFADTQYF
v_call: TRBV7-8
j_call: TRBJ2-3
d_call: -
clone_size: -

cdr3_nt: TGTGCCAGCAGTCACACCTGGGACTTGGCCACCACGTTC
cdr3_aa: CASSHTWDLATTF
v_call: TRBV27
j_call: TRBJ1-2
d_call: -
clone_size: many

cdr3_nt: TGTGCCACCAGCAGAGCTATGGAGAGGAGAGAGACCCAGTACTTC
cdr3_aa: CATSRAMERRETQYF
v_call: TRBV15
j_call: TRBJ2-5
d_call: -
clone_size: -

cdr3_nt: TGTGCCAGCAGCCAGTCGGAGGATCACACTGAAGCTTTCTTT
cdr3_aa: CASSQSEDHTEAFF
v_call: TRBV3-1
j_call: TRBJ1-1
d_call: -
clone_size: many

cdr3_nt: TGCAGTCCAACCGGGGACACCTATAGCACAGATACGCAGTATTTT
cdr3_aa: CSPTGDTYSTDTQYF
v_call: TRBV20-1
j_call: TRBJ2-3
d_call: -
clone_size: few

cdr3_nt: TGCAGCGTCCGGACAGGGGATCAGCCCCAGCATTTT
cdr3_aa: CSVRTGDQPQHF
v_call: TRBV29-1
j_call: TRBJ1-5
d_call: TRBD1
clone_size: many

cdr3_nt: TGTGCCAGCAGCTTAGGCAGACAGTACGGGGCCCGTACCTACGAGCAGTACTTC
cdr3_aa: CASSLGRQYGARTYEQYF
v_call: TRBV11-3
j_call: TRBJ2-7
d_call: -
clone_size: -

cdr3_nt: TGTGCCATCAGTCGTCAGGCGTCGGGGGGCTACACCTTC
cdr3_aa: CAISRQASGGYTF
v_call: TRBV10-3
j_call: TRBJ1-2
d_call: -
clone_size: many

cdr3_nt: TGTGCCAGCAGTTTCGCCGGGACTGGCCCCTACGAGCAGTACTTC
cdr3_aa: CASSFAGTGPYEQYF
v_call: TRBV6-5
j_call: TRBJ2-7
d_call: -
clone_size: few